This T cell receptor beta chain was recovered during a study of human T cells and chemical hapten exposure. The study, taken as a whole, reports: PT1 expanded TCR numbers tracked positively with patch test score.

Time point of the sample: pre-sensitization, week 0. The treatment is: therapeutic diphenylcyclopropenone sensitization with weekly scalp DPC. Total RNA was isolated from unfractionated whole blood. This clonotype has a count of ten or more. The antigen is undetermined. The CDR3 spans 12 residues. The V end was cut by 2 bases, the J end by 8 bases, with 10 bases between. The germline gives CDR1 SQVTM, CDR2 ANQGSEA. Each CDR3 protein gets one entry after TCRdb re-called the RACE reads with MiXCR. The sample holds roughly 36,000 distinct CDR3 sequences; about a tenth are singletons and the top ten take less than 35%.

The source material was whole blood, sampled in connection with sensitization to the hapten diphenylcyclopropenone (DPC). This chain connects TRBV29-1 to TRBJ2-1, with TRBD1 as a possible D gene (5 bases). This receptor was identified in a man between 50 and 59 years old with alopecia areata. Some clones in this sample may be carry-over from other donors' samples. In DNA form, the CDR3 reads TGCAGCGTTGAACAGGGATTCGATGAGCAGTTCTTC. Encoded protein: CSVEQGFDEQFF.